A single sample gave rise to the 20 T cell receptor beta chains below, sequenced in a study of radiation and T cells in renal cell carcinoma. Time point: blood 4 weeks post-SBRT, at nephrectomy. The treatment is: 15 Gy SBRT to primary tumor, nephrectomy 4 weeks later. Clones were sequenced by immunoSEQ multiplex PCR, and TCRdb holds only the in-frame ones, with some missing. This repertoire shows approximately 85,000 clones, around 89% found once; its top ten account for roughly 5.4%. The material was blood, obtained from a patient whose treatment included radiotherapy and nephrectomy. These receptors were taken from a woman aged 70 to 79 with renal cell carcinoma.

This chain links TRBV30 with TRBJ2-2; TRBD2 matches at 10 bases. With 5 bases clipped from V and 2 bases from J, the junction kept 14 bases outside the gene matches. This CDR3 is 18 amino acids long. Germline CDR1 GTSNPN, CDR2 SVGIG (reference sequence). The DNA for the CDR3 is TGTGCCTGGGGGCATCGGCGTAGCGGGGGGAGCAACACCGGGGAGCTGTTTTTT. Translating gives CAWGHRRSGGSNTGELFF.

V gene TRBV29-1 combines with J gene TRBJ2-7, with no clear D. This CDR3 comprises 12 residues. Germline V CDR1 and CDR2: SQVTM, ANQGSEA. V was cut by 3 bases and J by 10 bases, with 16 bases left in between. The CDR3 here is CSVDSSENNQYF. The CDR3 region has the DNA TGCAGCGTTGACTCGTCAGAGAATAACCAGTACTTC.

This clone was detected only a few times. V and J are TRBV5-1 and TRBJ1-6, with 12 bases identical to TRBD1. This CDR3 contains 15 residues. Looked up from germline, CDR1 is SGHRS and CDR2 is YFSETQ. The junction had 4 bases not matched to a gene; V was cut back by 4 bases and J by 8 bases. CDR3 protein: CASSVGQGAHSPLHF. CDR3 nucleotide sequence: TGCGCCAGCAGCGTGGGACAGGGGGCTCATTCACCCCTCCACTTT.

The rearrangement joins TRBV5-1 to TRBJ2-1; D uncertain. The CDR3 is 15 residues long. Trimming took 7 bases from V and 2 from J, leaving 16 bases between them. Per germline, CDR1 SGHRS and CDR2 YFSETQ. In DNA, the CDR3 is TGCGCCAGCGAAAGTACCGGGTCACCCTACAATGAGCAGTTCTTC. This sequence encodes CASESTGSPYNEQFF.

The V gene is TRBV5-6, the J gene TRBJ2-1; perhaps TRBD1 as D (6 bases). Germline V CDR1 and CDR2: SGHDT, YYEEEE. V was shortened by 0 bases and J by 10 bases, with 14 bases between the two germline ends. This CDR3 is 14 amino acids long. CDR3 in DNA: TGTGCCAGCAGCTTGGTGCACCTAGACAGGGAGCAGTTCTTC. Protein: CASSLVHLDREQFF.

J is TRBJ1-1 and V is TRBV6-6; a weak D match, TRBD1 (5 bases). The CDR3 loop spans 15 amino acids. Germline V gives CDR1 MNHNY, CDR2 SVGAGI (reference sequence). The V end lost 6 bases, the J end lost 6 bases, and 20 bases lay between the germline ends. CDR3 protein: CASSPPGRGLAEAFF. The CDR3 bases are TGTGCCAGCAGCCCACCGGGCCGGGGACTCGCTGAAGCTTTCTTT.

In its sample, this clone was seen a few times. The chain couples TRBV5-4 to TRBJ2-1; 7 nucleotides line up with TRBD2. Germline values: CDR1 SGHNT, CDR2 YYREEE (reference sequence). J gave up 0 bases and V 3 bases, and 3 bases lay outside the gene matches. The CDR3 runs 15 residues. The CDR3 loop is CASSSRTSSYNEQFF. CDR3 DNA: TGTGCCAGCAGCTCTAGGACTAGCTCCTACAATGAGCAGTTCTTC.

This chain connects TRBV6-1 to TRBJ1-2; 7 bases are a match to TRBD1. CDR1 is MNHNS and CDR2 is SASEGT in the germline V gene. With 2 bases clipped from V and 2 bases from J, the junction kept 5 bases outside the gene matches. The CDR3 loop spans 15 amino acids. The CDR3 region is CASSETTGLNYGYTF. The CDR3 nucleotides are TGTGCCAGCAGTGAAACGACAGGGTTAAACTATGGCTACACCTTC.

The chain couples TRBV20-1 to TRBJ2-3, with unresolved D. Germline V lookup: CDR1 DFQATT, CDR2 SNEGSKA (reference sequence). The V end lost 6 bases, the J end lost 5 bases, and 3 bases lay between the germline ends. This CDR3 contains 9 residues. The CDR3 coding sequence is TGCAGTGCAAAAGATACGCAGTATTTT. Encoded protein: CSAKDTQYF.

The V gene is TRBV30, the J gene TRBJ1-2; 8 bases align to TRBD1. Germline CDR1 and CDR2: GTSNPN and SVGIG (reference sequence). V lost 5 bases to trimming and J lost 4 bases; unmatched junction nucleotides: 12. The CDR3 contains 15 residues. The CDR3: CAWQYDRGGGYGYTF. CDR3 bases: TGTGCCTGGCAGTATGACAGGGGAGGGGGCTATGGCTACACCTTC.

The genes are TRBV29-1 and TRBJ2-3; D not certain. Trimming cost V 1 base and J 1 base, with 6 bases left between them. The germline V gene encodes CDR1 SQVTM and CDR2 ANQGSEA. The CDR3 has 13 residues. CDR3 nucleotides: TGCAGCGTTGAAGGCAGCGGCACAGATACGCAGTATTTT. Translating it yields CSVEGSGTDTQYF.

This chain joins TRBV19 and TRBJ2-4, with D possibly TRBD2 on 5 matching bases. Germline V gene data show CDR1 as LNHDA and CDR2 as SQIVND (reference sequence). This CDR3 is 13 amino acids long. The V and J ends lost 5 bases and 6 bases respectively, with 11 bases between them. As DNA, the CDR3 is TGTGCCAGTAGTCGCGGGTTTGGAAACATTCAGTACTTC. This encodes CASSRGFGNIQYF.

This rearrangement joins TRBV7-2 to TRBJ2-7, with TRBD1 as a possible D gene (7 bases). CDR3 length: 14 residues. Germline CDR1 SGHTA, CDR2 FQGNSA. The V end was cut by 1 base, the J end by 2 bases, with 9 bases between. CDR3 in DNA: TGTGCCAGCAGCTTAGTCAGGGGGGCCTACGAGCAGTACTTC. Residues: CASSLVRGAYEQYF. Full variable domain (rest looked up from reference TRBV7-2 and TRBJ2-7): GAGVSQSPSNKVTEKGKDVELRCDPISGHTALYWYRQSLGQGLEFLIYFQGNSAPDKSGLPSDRFSAERTGGSVSTLTIQRTQQEDSAVYLCASSLVRGAYEQYFGPGTRLTVT.

The rearrangement uses TRBV29-1 and TRBJ1-1; 11 nucleotides match TRBD1. Germline loops: CDR1 SQVTM, CDR2 ANQGSEA. The CDR3 loop spans 13 amino acids. Trimming took 6 bases from V and 1 from J; bases not matched to a gene: 1. CDR3 in amino acids: CSVGQGANTEAFF. In nucleotides, the CDR3 is TGCAGCGTAGGACAGGGGGCGAACACTGAAGCTTTCTTT.

This clone was counted a single time. The rearrangement uses TRBV28 and TRBJ1-2, with D unresolved. V lost 6 bases, J lost 0 bases, and 8 bases lay in between. Germline loops: CDR1 MDHEN, CDR2 SYDVKM. This CDR3 comprises 13 residues. The CDR3 spells CASRGTANYGYTF. As DNA, the CDR3 is TGTGCCAGCAGGGGCACGGCTAACTATGGCTACACCTTC.

The V and J genes are TRBV14 and TRBJ1-1; D is undetermined. CDR3 length equals 13 residues. The V end lost 5 bases, the J end lost 1 base, and 8 bases lay between the germline ends. Germline CDR1 reads SGHDN; CDR2 reads FVKESK. The CDR3 sequence: CASSVKWNTEAFF. The CDR3, as DNA: TGTGCCAGCAGCGTGAAATGGAACACTGAAGCTTTCTTT.

This clone was picked up a small number of times. The rearrangement joins TRBV7-6 to TRBJ1-1; D remains ambiguous. This CDR3 has 12 residues. Trimming stripped 2 bases from V and 2 bases from J, with 3 bases between. Germline V CDR1 and CDR2: SGHVS, FNYEAQ. Here the CDR3 reads CASSLLNTEAFF. CDR3 coding DNA: TGTGCCAGCAGCTTACTTAACACTGAAGCTTTCTTT.

The chain carries TRBV15 and TRBJ1-1; no clear D gene. Germline-derived CDR1 and CDR2 are LNHNV and YYDKDF (reference sequence). V lost 4 bases and J lost 1, with 10 bases in between. The CDR3 totals 14 residues. Here the CDR3 reads CATSTPNRNTEAFF. CDR3 DNA sequence: TGTGCCACCAGCACCCCAAACAGGAACACTGAAGCTTTCTTT.

V usage is TRBV14 and J usage is TRBJ1-6; D unresolved. Germline CDR1 and CDR2: SGHDN and FVKESK. The CDR3 runs to 16 residues. Trimming pared 4 bases from V and 0 bases from J, leaving 10 bases between. The CDR3 DNA is TGTGCCAGCAGCCCCAGCAGTAGCTCCTATAATTCACCCCTCCACTTT. This translates into CASSPSSSSYNSPLHF.

The chain recombines TRBV7-2 with TRBJ1-1; no clear D. This CDR3 spans 15 amino acids. The V gene lost 2 bases and the J gene lost 0 bases, with 10 bases spanning the gap. Germline CDR1 SGHTA, CDR2 FQGNSA. The CDR3 sequence is CASSLMRGVNTEAFF. The CDR3 coding sequence is TGTGCCAGCAGCTTAATGCGGGGAGTGAACACTGAAGCTTTCTTT.